The rows below give T cell receptor beta chains drawn from one sample of a study of blood T cell repertoires in COVID-19. Here immunoSEQ multiplex PCR was the method, and the copy in TCRdb shows in-frame clones only, minus some. This sample yields about 150,000 clones, of which about 89% are seen a single time; about 2.5% belongs to the top ten. The specimen was peripheral blood. The origin of the receptors is a man aged 50-59 years with active COVID-19. The CDR3 runs from the conserved cysteine through the conserved F or W. The order of the fields is V gene, J gene, clone size, D gene, CDR3 protein, CDR3 DNA. D genes are given only for firm matches. For some rows the clone size is stated as once, few or many, or as a class when expanded; others skip it.

TRBV11-3,TRBJ2-2,-,TRBD1,CASSPRQGSSGELFF,TGTGCCAGCAGCCCGCGACAGGGTAGCTCCGGGGAGCTGTTTTTT
TRBV5-1,TRBJ1-1,-,-,CASGLANLNTEAFF,TGCGCCAGCGGCTTAGCCAACTTGAACACTGAAGCTTTCTTT
TRBV20-1,TRBJ1-2,-,-,CSASEQGHGYTF,TGCAGTGCTAGTGAACAGGGACATGGCTACACCTTC
TRBV5-1,TRBJ2-3,-,TRBD2,CASSPATSGGATDTQYF,TGCGCCAGCAGCCCAGCGACTAGCGGGGGGGCTACAGATACGCAGTATTTT
TRBV3-1/TRBV3-2,TRBJ1-1,once,-,CASSQHTGVNTEAFF,TGTGCCAGCAGCCAACATACCGGGGTGAACACTGAAGCTTTCTTT
TRBV19,TRBJ1-5,-,TRBD1,CASRYRDRDYSNQPQHF,TGTGCCAGTAGGTACCGGGACAGGGACTATAGCAATCAGCCCCAGCATTTT
TRBV7-2,TRBJ2-2,few,-,CASSSKNTGELFF,TGTGCCAGCAGCTCCAAGAACACCGGGGAGCTGTTTTTT
TRBV28,TRBJ2-7,-,-,CASSSSVYEQYF,TGTGCCAGCAGTTCTTCAGTCTACGAGCAGTACTTC
TRBV12-3/TRBV12-4,TRBJ1-1,-,-,CASSTDSRRAFF,TGTGCCAGCAGCACCGACAGCCGGCGGGCTTTCTTT
TRBV4-3,TRBJ2-5,-,-,CASSQEGTQGETQYF,TGCGCCAGCAGCCAAGAAGGGACTCAAGGAGAGACCCAGTACTTC
TRBV5-4,TRBJ2-7,-,TRBD1,CASSIRQGLREQYF,TGTGCCAGCAGCATTAGACAGGGTCTAAGGGAGCAGTACTTC
TRBV7-8,TRBJ2-2,-,TRBD2,CASRPNPATSGYTGELFF,TGTGCCAGCAGACCTAACCCGGCGACTAGCGGTTACACCGGGGAGCTGTTTTTT
TRBV15,TRBJ1-1,-,-,CATSRVEGRTEAFF,TGTGCCACCAGCAGAGTAGAAGGGAGGACTGAAGCTTTCTTT
TRBV5-4,TRBJ2-7,-,TRBD1,CASSTGQGRTYEQYF,TGTGCCAGCAGCACGGGACAGGGTCGTACCTACGAGCAGTACTTC
TRBV6-5,TRBJ2-5,-,-,CASKRATRGETQYF,TGTGCCAGCAAGCGTGCGACGCGGGGAGAGACCCAGTACTTC
TRBV9,TRBJ2-7,-,TRBD2,CASSPRGVLSYEQYF,TGTGCCAGCAGCCCCCGGGGGGTCCTCTCCTACGAGCAGTACTTC
TRBV6-5,TRBJ2-2,-,-,CASRPPTGTTGELFF,TGTGCCAGCAGACCCCCAACAGGGACCACCGGGGAGCTGTTTTTT
TRBV5-8,TRBJ1-5,-,-,CASDSRVNQPQHF,TGTGCCAGCGACTCCCGGGTCAATCAGCCCCAGCATTTT
TRBV24-1,TRBJ2-7,-,TRBD1,CATNIGTGGVEQYF,TGTGCCACCAATATTGGGACAGGGGGTGTCGAGCAGTACTTC
TRBV27,TRBJ2-7,once,TRBD2,CASSPSGGAFSYEQYF,TGTGCCAGCAGTCCTAGCGGGGGGGCCTTTTCCTACGAGCAGTACTTC
TRBV11-2,TRBJ2-1,-,TRBD1,CASSLETGGGEQFF,TGTGCCAGCAGCTTAGAAACAGGGGGCGGTGAGCAGTTCTTC
TRBV7-4,TRBJ1-1,-,-,CATRNLRVMNTEAFF,TGTGCCACCCGTAACCTCAGGGTCATGAACACTGAAGCTTTCTTT
TRBV3-1/TRBV3-2,TRBJ2-4,-,TRBD2,CASRGSGGRQYF,TGTGCCAGCAGGGGTAGCGGGGGGCGTCAGTACTTC
TRBV7-2,TRBJ1-1,-,-,CASSLARENTEAFF,TGTGCCAGCAGCTTAGCGCGGGAAAACACTGAAGCTTTCTTT
TRBV19,TRBJ1-2,-,TRBD1,CASRTGQGAGGYTF,TGTGCCAGTAGAACCGGACAGGGGGCAGGAGGCTACACCTTC
TRBV6-2/TRBV6-3,TRBJ2-6,-,TRBD1,CASSITRGYGANVLTF,TGTGCCAGCAGCATTACCAGGGGGTATGGGGCCAACGTCCTGACTTTC
TRBV10-2,TRBJ2-7,-,TRBD2,CASSESGLAGAHEQYF,TGCGCCAGCAGTGAGTCGGGACTAGCGGGGGCTCACGAGCAGTACTTC
TRBV5-4,TRBJ1-2,few,TRBD1,CASIPGQGLNYGYTF,TGTGCCAGCATACCGGGACAGGGTCTTAACTATGGCTACACCTTC
TRBV7-2,TRBJ2-7,-,-,CASSLVVFAGSDEQYF,TGTGCCAGCAGCTTAGTAGTATTTGCGGGGAGTGACGAGCAGTACTTC
TRBV3-1/TRBV3-2,TRBJ2-2,-,TRBD2,CASSRGSGGPNTGELFF,TGTGCCAGCAGCCGAGGAAGCGGGGGCCCGAACACCGGGGAGCTGTTTTTT
TRBV7-2,TRBJ2-7,-,TRBD2,CASSTRPSGGGYEQYF,TGTGCCAGCAGCACCCGGCCTAGCGGGGGGGGTTACGAGCAGTACTTC
TRBV5-4,TRBJ1-2,-,-,CASSSRGGGAYTF,TGTGCCAGCAGCTCCCGAGGAGGAGGGGCGTACACCTTC
TRBV5-4,TRBJ1-3,few,-,CASSSSRDISGNTIYF,TGTGCCAGCAGCTCTTCCCGGGACATCTCTGGAAACACCATATATTTT
TRBV19,TRBJ1-2,-,-,CASSMQGGGYTF,TGTGCCAGTAGTATGCAGGGAGGTGGCTACACCTTC
TRBV6-2/TRBV6-3,TRBJ1-5,-,TRBD1,CASSSQGYHQPQHF,TGTGCCAGCAGTTCACAGGGGTACCATCAGCCCCAGCATTTT
TRBV7-8,TRBJ2-5,-,-,CASSRDRTETQYF,TGTGCCAGCAGCCGAGACAGGACGGAGACCCAGTACTTC
TRBV6-1,TRBJ1-1,-,-,CASSELANTEAFF,TGTGCCAGCAGTGAGTTGGCGAACACTGAAGCTTTCTTT
TRBV9,TRBJ2-3,few,-,CASSVDRLTFPDTQYF,TGTGCCAGCAGCGTAGACAGGCTAACCTTCCCAGATACGCAGTATTTT
TRBV5-1,TRBJ1-1,-,-,CASSPDSSMNTEAFF,TGCGCCAGCAGCCCGGACAGCTCCATGAACACTGAAGCTTTCTTT
TRBV18,TRBJ2-5,-,-,CASSPDMGETQYF,TGTGCCAGCTCACCTGACATGGGAGAGACCCAGTACTTC
TRBV2,TRBJ1-4,-,-,CASSGSRWEEDEKLFF,TGTGCCAGCAGTGGTTCTAGGTGGGAGGAGGATGAAAAACTGTTTTTT
TRBV3-1/TRBV3-2,TRBJ1-1,-,-,CASSSPSGLNTEAFF,TGTGCCAGCAGCAGCCCATCCGGACTAAACACTGAAGCTTTCTTT
TRBV28,TRBJ2-1,-,TRBD1,CATGQGSTRAGNEQFF,TGTGCCACGGGACAGGGGAGCACTAGAGCGGGCAATGAGCAGTTCTTC
TRBV6-6,TRBJ1-2,-,-,CATRQVNYGYTF,TGTGCCACCCGACAGGTTAACTATGGCTACACCTTC
TRBV6-5,TRBJ1-4,-,TRBD1,CASNPGGGREKLFF,TGTGCCAGCAACCCGGGAGGGGGCCGGGAAAAACTGTTTTTT
TRBV5-1,TRBJ1-5,-,-,CASSLEGDSNQPQHF,TGCGCCAGCAGCTTGGAAGGGGATAGCAATCAGCCCCAGCATTTT
TRBV6-9,TRBJ1-6,once,TRBD1,CASSYGQGVNSPLHF,TGTGCCAGCAGTTACGGTCAGGGGGTTAATTCACCCCTCCACTTT
TRBV9,TRBJ2-1,-,TRBD1,CASSGTGNSYNEQFF,TGTGCCAGCAGTGGGACAGGAAACTCCTACAATGAGCAGTTCTTC
TRBV7-6,TRBJ2-2,once,-,CASSLEPDTGELFF,TGTGCCAGCAGCTTAGAACCAGACACCGGGGAGCTGTTTTTT
TRBV2,TRBJ2-2,-,TRBD1,CASRFDRARAGELFF,TGTGCCAGCAGATTCGACAGGGCTAGGGCCGGGGAGCTGTTTTTT